These T cell receptor beta chains were read from a single sample in a study of cytomegalovirus exposure and HLA in healthy donors. The table came from immunoSEQ multiplex PCR; TCRdb's copy has only in-frame clones and leaves some out. The data hold 150,000 to 200,000 clones, with 82% observed a single time. What was sequenced was PBMCs. The receptors were gathered from a woman aged 45-65 years in good health and CMV-seropositive. CDR3s include the opening cysteine and the closing phenylalanine or tryptophan. D genes are given only for firm matches. A clone size is listed for some rows: how often the clone was seen (once, few, many), or a class if it is expanded.

d_gene,abundance,len,v_gene,j_gene,CDR3nt,CDR3aa
-,-,15,TRBV11-2,TRBJ1-4,TGTGCCAGCAGCTTAGGGTCAAAGGGGAATGAAAAACTGTTTTTT,CASSLGSKGNEKLFF
-,-,13,TRBV29-1,TRBJ2-3,TGCAGCGGCCTCTCGGGGGGCACAGATACGCAGTATTTT,CSGLSGGTDTQYF
-,once,15,TRBV19,TRBJ2-2,TGTGCCAGTAGTATAGATGGGGGGTTGCCCGGGGAGCTGTTTTTT,CASSIDGGLPGELFF
-,-,15,TRBV5-6,TRBJ2-6,TGTGCCAGCAGCTTGACGGGCTCTGGGGCCAACGTCCTGACTTTC,CASSLTGSGANVLTF
TRBD1,-,16,TRBV18,TRBJ1-1,TGTGCCAGCTCACTATTCTCGGGACAGGGAAGCACTGAAGCTTTCTTT,CASSLFSGQGSTEAFF
TRBD1,-,13,TRBV19,TRBJ1-5,TGTGCCAGTAGTAAGGGACAGAATCAGCCCCAGCATTTT,CASSKGQNQPQHF
-,-,13,TRBV10-3,TRBJ1-5,TGTGCCATCAGTGAGACAGAGAATCAGCCCCAGCATTTT,CAISETENQPQHF
-,-,12,TRBV2,TRBJ2-5,TGTGCCAGCAGTCGGGGTTTGGAGACCCAGTACTTC,CASSRGLETQYF
-,-,11,TRBV28,TRBJ2-7,TGTGCCATCAGCCAGGGAGGCGAGCAGTACTTC,CAISQGGEQYF
-,-,16,TRBV19,TRBJ2-5,TGTGCCAGTAGTATGTCACACCCACACCTCCAAGAGACCCAGTACTTC,CASSMSHPHLQETQYF
-,-,17,TRBV5-1,TRBJ2-2,TGCGCCAGCAGCTTGGCCCGGGCAGGGGAGAACACCGGGGAGCTGTTTTTT,CASSLARAGENTGELFF
TRBD1,-,15,TRBV28,TRBJ2-1,TGTGCCAGCAGCGCTAAACAGGGGGCTTACAATGAGCAGTTCTTC,CASSAKQGAYNEQFF
-,-,15,TRBV19,TRBJ1-5,TGTGCCAGTAGTACCGCGGGGGGGAGCAATCAGCCCCAGCATTTT,CASSTAGGSNQPQHF
TRBD1,-,17,TRBV10-3,TRBJ1-1,TGTGCCATCAGTGAGTCCTACCCCGGGACAGGGCTCACTGAAGCTTTCTTT,CAISESYPGTGLTEAFF
-,once,14,TRBV7-9,TRBJ2-7,TGTGCCAGCAGCTTACATTACAGAAAGTACGAGCAGTACTTC,CASSLHYRKYEQYF
-,-,18,TRBV6-1,TRBJ1-4,TGTGCCAGCAGTGACCTTGTAACGGTCAAAACCCGAAATGAAAAACTGTTTTTT,CASSDLVTVKTRNEKLFF
-,-,17,TRBV7-3,TRBJ2-3,TGTGCCAGCAGCTTAACGTTGGGGCGGGGTAGCACAGATACGCAGTATTTT,CASSLTLGRGSTDTQYF
TRBD1,few,12,TRBV29-1,TRBJ2-7,TGCAGCGCTCCGGGACAGGGCCACGAGCAGTACTTC,CSAPGQGHEQYF
TRBD1,few,14,TRBV7-2,TRBJ1-1,TGTGCCAGCCTCCGGGGACAGGTGAACACTGAAGCTTTCTTT,CASLRGQVNTEAFF
-,-,13,TRBV7-3,TRBJ1-1,TGTGCCAGCAGCTTGACAGTGAACACTGAAGCTTTCTTT,CASSLTVNTEAFF
-,-,15,TRBV11-1,TRBJ2-7,TGTGCCAGCAGCTTAGCGCCTAGCGCTCACTACGAGCAGTACTTC,CASSLAPSAHYEQYF
-,-,14,TRBV29-1,TRBJ2-5,TGCAGCGTTGTTGGGGGGAGAGAGGGCGAGACCCAGTACTTC,CSVVGGREGETQYF
-,-,13,TRBV30,TRBJ2-2,TGTGCCTGTTCCTCTCCTAACACCGGGGAGCTGTTTTTT,CACSSPNTGELFF
TRBD2,-,15,TRBV5-5,TRBJ2-5,TGTGCTAGCAGCTCGTGGACTAGCGGGGCGGAGACCCAGTACTTC,CASSSWTSGAETQYF
TRBD2,-,19,TRBV10-3,TRBJ2-2,TGTGCCATCAGCCGAGCCCGACTGGGACTAGCGGAGTCGTCCGGGGAGCTGTTTTTT,CAISRARLGLAESSGELFF
TRBD2,-,19,TRBV4-1,TRBJ2-1,TGCGCCAGCAGCCTCCGACTAGCGGGAGGGCTTACCTCCTACAATGAGCAGTTCTTC,CASSLRLAGGLTSYNEQFF
TRBD2,-,15,TRBV4-1,TRBJ2-3,TGCGCCAGCAGCCCCGGGACTAGCGGGAGAGATACGCAGTATTTT,CASSPGTSGRDTQYF
TRBD2,-,15,TRBV5-6,TRBJ2-7,TGTGCCAGCAGCTTGGGCGGGGGGACGTCCTACGAGCAGTACTTC,CASSLGGGTSYEQYF
TRBD1,once,15,TRBV6-1,TRBJ1-1,TGTGCCAGCAGTGAAGTTGGACAGGGGGCGGCTGAAGCTTTCTTT,CASSEVGQGAAEAFF
TRBD1,-,17,TRBV7-9,TRBJ2-5,TGTGCCAGCAGGATGACAGGGGCTCCTCAAGTAAAGGAGACCCAGTACTTC,CASRMTGAPQVKETQYF
-,-,12,TRBV25-1,TRBJ2-4,TGTGCCAGCCGGTGGGGGGAAAACATTCAGTACTTC,CASRWGENIQYF
-,-,15,TRBV28,TRBJ2-5,TGTGCCAGCAGTCCTAAGGGGAGGGGGCAAGAGACCCAGTACTTC,CASSPKGRGQETQYF
-,-,15,TRBV6-1,TRBJ2-7,TGTGCCAGCAGTGAAACGAGACAGCGTTCCTACGAGCAGTACTTC,CASSETRQRSYEQYF
-,-,16,TRBV7-2,TRBJ2-7,TGTGCCAGCAGCTTACAATGGGACATGCCCATCTACGAGCAGTACTTC,CASSLQWDMPIYEQYF
-,-,15,TRBV9,TRBJ2-1,TGTGCCAGCAGCCCCCGGGGTAGTTCCTACAATGAGCAGTTCTTC,CASSPRGSSYNEQFF
-,-,13,TRBV10-3,TRBJ1-2,TGTGCCATCACATCGGAGGGGTACTATGGCTACACCTTC,CAITSEGYYGYTF
TRBD1,few,14,TRBV6-5,TRBJ1-4,TGTGCCAGCAGTTCAACAGGGGGGGATGAAAAACTGTTTTTT,CASSSTGGDEKLFF
-,-,13,TRBV7-3,TRBJ1-1,TGTGCCAGCAGCTCAGACAGGACAACTGAAGCTTTCTTT,CASSSDRTTEAFF
-,-,15,TRBV2,TRBJ2-1,TGTGCCAGCTCGAAGGGACTGTGGGGATACAATGAGCAGTTCTTC,CASSKGLWGYNEQFF
-,-,14,TRBV5-8,TRBJ2-3,TGTGCCAGCAGCTTACAGCGGGTTGTAGATACGCAGTATTTT,CASSLQRVVDTQYF
-,-,15,TRBV5-4,TRBJ2-1,TGTGCCAGCAGCTTGGGGAGAAAGGACTACAATGAGCAGCTCTTC,CASSLGRKDYNEQLF
TRBD1,few,15,TRBV5-5,TRBJ1-2,TGTGCCAGCAGCTTGGCCAGGGGGCGTCGCGATGGCTACACCTTC,CASSLARGRRDGYTF
TRBD2,-,16,TRBV7-2,TRBJ2-3,TGTGCCAGCAGCTTAGTTGCGGGGGGAAACACAGATACGCAGTATTTT,CASSLVAGGNTDTQYF
-,once,15,TRBV11-2,TRBJ2-7,TGTGCCAGCAAAACCCTGCGGGGAACTACCTACGAGCAGTACTTC,CASKTLRGTTYEQYF
TRBD2,once,16,TRBV19,TRBJ2-1,TGTGCCAGTAGTATAGTTCGGGGGGGCATCGTCAATGAGCAGTTCTTC,CASSIVRGGIVNEQFF
TRBD2,-,14,TRBV18,TRBJ2-7,TGTGCCAGCTCACCAGAGGGCGCTGGGGGGGGGCAGTACTTC,CASSPEGAGGGQYF
TRBD2,-,18,TRBV7-3,TRBJ2-3,TGTGCCAGCAGCTTAACGGGACTAGCGGGAGGAATGACAGATACGCAGTATTTT,CASSLTGLAGGMTDTQYF
-,-,14,TRBV10-3,TRBJ2-5,TGTGCCATCAGTGAGTCCGGGGGATGGGAGACCCAGTACTTC,CAISESGGWETQYF